Listed below are T cell receptor beta chains from one sample, sequenced in a study of T-cell reconstitution after alpha-beta-depleted transplantation in children. TCRdb passed the PCR reads through MiXCR, listing each CDR3 protein once. Here the sample spans more than 250,000 distinct CDR3 sequences, 9.9% being singletons. The sample was PBMCs from the stem cell graft donor, taken from the stem cell graft. These receptors all come from a human donor who donated a stem cell graft to a child with SCID. Each CDR3 is given without its conserved first and last residue. The order of the fields is V gene, J gene, CDR3 length, D gene, CDR3 protein. A D gene is named only where the DNA matches it firmly.

v_call: TRBV11-2
j_call: TRBJ2-7
cdr3_length: 12
d_call: .
cdr3_aa: ASSLGDFVYEQY

v_call: TRBV11-2
j_call: TRBJ2-2
cdr3_length: 15
d_call: .
cdr3_aa: ASSLTLSVSNTGELF

v_call: TRBV20-1
j_call: TRBJ2-3
cdr3_length: 14
d_call: .
cdr3_aa: SARDQGDLRSDAQY

v_call: TRBV3-1
j_call: TRBJ2-7
cdr3_length: 13
d_call: .
cdr3_aa: ASSQDLSLFYEQY

v_call: TRBV3-1
j_call: TRBJ2-4
cdr3_length: 10
d_call: TRBD2
cdr3_aa: ASSHGRGEKY

v_call: TRBV2
j_call: TRBJ2-5
cdr3_length: 10
d_call: .
cdr3_aa: ASSTGMETQY

v_call: TRBV5-6
j_call: TRBJ2-3
cdr3_length: 13
d_call: .
cdr3_aa: ASSFYRGRTDTQY

v_call: TRBV3-1
j_call: TRBJ2-5
cdr3_length: 17
d_call: TRBD2
cdr3_aa: ASSLRTSGGHGPQETQY

v_call: TRBV19
j_call: TRBJ2-3
cdr3_length: 13
d_call: .
cdr3_aa: ASTDGASPTDTQY

v_call: TRBV5-1
j_call: TRBJ1-3
cdr3_length: 14
d_call: .
cdr3_aa: ASSLEPTDSGNTIY

v_call: TRBV12-3/TRBV12-4
j_call: TRBJ1-5
cdr3_length: 11
d_call: .
cdr3_aa: ASSLGLGQPQH